Described below is a single T cell receptor beta chain sequence and its context. The data derive from a study of blood T cell repertoires in COVID-19. Across the study: Italy, Spain and the United States were the sources of the convalescent and acute COVID-19 samples. Nucleic acid was either cDNA or gDNA, and it came from T cells, B-cell-depleted T cells, or PBMCs.

Using immunoSEQ multiplex PCR, the repertoire was profiled, and TCRdb retains in-frame clones only, with some absent. The sample lists about 310,000 clones, around 90% occurring once. The CDR3 runs to 17 residues. J gave up 2 bases and V 2 bases, and 7 bases lay outside the gene matches. Germline V gives CDR1 SGHTS, CDR2 YDEGEE. All enrollees were about 18 to 89 years old and from about 24 US areas. Material for sequencing was PBMCs or T cells enriched from blood (not recorded which). The rearrangement uses TRBV5-8 and TRBJ2-3; 11 positions match TRBD2. The clonotype comes from a woman between 18 and 29 years old who had recovered from COVID-19. CDR3 coding DNA: TGTGCCAGCAGCTTTGGACTAGCGGGTACTTTCACAGATACGCAGTATTTT. Its protein product is CASSFGLAGTFTDTQYF.